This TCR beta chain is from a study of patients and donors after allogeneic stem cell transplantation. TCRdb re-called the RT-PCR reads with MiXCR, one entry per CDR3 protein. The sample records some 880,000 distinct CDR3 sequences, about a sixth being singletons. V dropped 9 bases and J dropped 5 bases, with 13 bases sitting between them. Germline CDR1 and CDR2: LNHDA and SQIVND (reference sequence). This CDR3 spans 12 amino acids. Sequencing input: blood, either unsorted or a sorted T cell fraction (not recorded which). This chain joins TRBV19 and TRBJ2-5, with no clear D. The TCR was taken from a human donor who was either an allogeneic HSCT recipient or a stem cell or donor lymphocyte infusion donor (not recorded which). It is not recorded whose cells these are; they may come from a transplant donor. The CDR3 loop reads CASAKVGETQYF. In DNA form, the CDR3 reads TGTGCCAGCGCGAAGGTAGGGGAGACCCAGTACTTC. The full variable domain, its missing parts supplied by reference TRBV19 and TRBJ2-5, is DGGITQSPKYLFRKEGQNVTLSCEQNLNHDAMYWYRQDPGQGLRLIYYSQIVNDFQKGDIAEGYSVSREKKESFPLTVTSAQKNPTAFYLCASAKVGETQYFGPGTRLLVL.